These 2 T cell receptor beta chains were sequenced from one sample in a study of T cell responses to AZD1222 COVID-19 vaccine (dated by TCRdb to the early 2020s). The label giving this sample's time point can be read as: baseline before first vaccination. Libraries came from the immunoSEQ multiplex PCR assay. Not all clones reach the TCRdb copy of this immuneACCESS table, which keeps in-frame sequences only. Checked studies attribute under half of the gap to unresolved V genes and leave the rest unexplained. This sample's table contains about 140,000 clones. Of the sample, under 2.5% is held by the ten largest clones. Material for sequencing was peripheral blood. The source is an adult in good health.

J is TRBJ2-5 and V is TRBV11-3; D may be TRBD1 (7 bases). Deletions cut 5 bases from V and 1 base from J, with 14 bases between. Germline CDR1 is SGHNT and CDR2 is YENEEA. This CDR3 spans 15 amino acids. Here the CDR3 DNA reads TGTGCCAGCAGCCCGCGGGACAGCTTCCAAGAGACCCAGTACTTC. It specifies CASSPRDSFQETQYF.

V is TRBV6-1 and J is TRBJ1-2; D remains ambiguous. The V gene's germline CDR1 is MNHNS and CDR2 SASEGT. The CDR3 sequence is 15 residues long. The ends were cut back, 2 bases at V and 4 bases at J, with 14 bases in the middle. The CDR3, as DNA: TGTGCCAGCAGTGAATTTAGTCTCAGCCGCTATGGCTACACCTTC. Amino acids: CASSEFSLSRYGYTF.